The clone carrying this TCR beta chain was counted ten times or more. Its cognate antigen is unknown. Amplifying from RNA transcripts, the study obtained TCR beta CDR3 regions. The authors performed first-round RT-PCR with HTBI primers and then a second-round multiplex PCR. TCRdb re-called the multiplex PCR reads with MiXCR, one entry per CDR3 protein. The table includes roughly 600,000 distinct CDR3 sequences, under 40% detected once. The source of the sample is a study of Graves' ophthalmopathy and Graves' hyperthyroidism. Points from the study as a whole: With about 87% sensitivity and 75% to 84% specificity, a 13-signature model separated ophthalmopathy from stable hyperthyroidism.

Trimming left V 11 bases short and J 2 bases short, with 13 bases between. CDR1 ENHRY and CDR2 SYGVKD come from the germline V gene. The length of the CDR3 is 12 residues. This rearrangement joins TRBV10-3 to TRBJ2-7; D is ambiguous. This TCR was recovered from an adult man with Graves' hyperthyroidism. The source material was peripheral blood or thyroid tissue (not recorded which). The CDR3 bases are TGTGCCTCCCTCGGTACTACCTACGAGCAGTACTTC. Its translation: CASLGTTYEQYF.